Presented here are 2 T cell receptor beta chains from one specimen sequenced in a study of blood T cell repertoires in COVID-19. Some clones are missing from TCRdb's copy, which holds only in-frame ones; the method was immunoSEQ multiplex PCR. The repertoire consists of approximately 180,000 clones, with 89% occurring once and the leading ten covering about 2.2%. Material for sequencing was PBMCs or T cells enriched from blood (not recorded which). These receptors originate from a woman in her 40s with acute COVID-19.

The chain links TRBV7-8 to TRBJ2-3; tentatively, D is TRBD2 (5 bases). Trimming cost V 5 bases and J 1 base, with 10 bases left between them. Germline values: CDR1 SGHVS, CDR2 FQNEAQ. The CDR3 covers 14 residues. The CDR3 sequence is CASSRISGTDTQYF. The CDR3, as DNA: TGTGCCAGCAGCCGAATTAGCGGCACAGATACGCAGTATTTT.

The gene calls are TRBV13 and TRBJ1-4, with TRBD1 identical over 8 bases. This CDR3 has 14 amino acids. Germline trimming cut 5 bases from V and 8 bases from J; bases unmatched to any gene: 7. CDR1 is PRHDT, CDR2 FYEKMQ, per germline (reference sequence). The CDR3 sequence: CASSPPGGREKLFF. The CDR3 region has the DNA TGTGCCAGCAGCCCCCCAGGGGGCCGGGAAAAACTGTTTTTT.